This T cell receptor (beta chain) was profiled in a study of T cell responses to AZD1222 COVID-19 vaccine (dated by TCRdb to the early 2020s). Study-wide context: AZD1222 recipients given second doses at about 4 weeks or at about 12 weeks were pooled, since spike-specific TCR depth and breadth were not found to differ between the two schedules. TCR sequencing covered approximately 230 trial participants: about 210 given two doses of AZD1222 and 26 given two doses of MenACWY control vaccine. Trial participants were enrolled by age into subgroups of 18-55, 56-69 and 70-plus years, and around 150, 28 and 57 TCR-sequenced participants, respectively, were included in these subgroups.

As concerns this clone: Which antigen it targets is not known. Qualities for individual bases were not recorded, and no much larger clone is one base off.

General study outcomes and caveats: Because no day 14 peak-response samples were available, the repertoires could be characterized only after the peak T cell response. Most participants were white British and females outnumbered males, and the authors suggested that clonal diversity may have been underestimated. The vaccine-associated CD4 TCRs covered the entire spike protein, and the dominant responses fell in regions 160-218 and 743-854. Conclusions about previously exposed vaccinees were limited because only six AZD1222 recipients were SARS-CoV-2 seropositive at baseline. After two AZD1222 doses, spike-specific TCR breadth and depth were significantly higher than at day 0 and than in MenACWY recipients. Reportedly, close to half of the unique spike-specific TCRs recognized epitopes lying outside the regions that are mutated in the B.1.351 and B.1.1.7 variants. The 56-69-year group was small, and its depth increase did not reach significance, likely because of low power.

The germline V gene (reference sequence) specifies SEHNR as CDR1 and FQNEAQ as CDR2. From the cysteine up to the phenylalanine, the CDR3 has a length of 13 residues. Of the read, only the CDR3 DNA is kept; its 39 bases are in frame from base 1. The germline ends are 6 bases apart after V is trimmed by 3 bases and J by 3 bases. The CDR3 regions of human TCRbeta chains were analyzed by immunosequencing. The study's processing was this. Repertoire TCRs were matched against a reference library of SARS-CoV-2-specific TCRs generated with the MIRA antigen-specificity platform. Breadth was defined as the fraction of unique TCRs that were SARS-CoV-2-associated. Depth was defined as the fraction of total T cells that were SARS-CoV-2-associated. Using the MIRA data, each spike-specific TCR was mapped to the spike region that the TCR reacts to and placed in a CD4 or CD8 class. Log10-transformed breadth and depth values were compared by one-way ANOVA with Sidak's multiple comparisons tests. This is the immuneACCESS table as TCRdb keeps it, with only in-frame sequences that have V and J called. A part of the clones is gone; compared with another copy, unresolved V genes explain less than half, and the rest is unexplained. From that table come the V and J calls and clone size; the DNA was used to work out D and trimming. The table for this sample lists 130,000 to 150,000 clones; approximately 88% of them were counted only once. In total, the top ten clones hold more than 2% of the sample.

Reading the label with the study, this specimen's time point is: baseline before first vaccination. Samples from vaccinated people were obtained from the UK trials COV001 and COV002, which included a single-blind randomized controlled phase 2/3 trial of AZD1222 (ChAdOx1 nCoV-19) in healthy adults. For TCRbeta chain sequencing, PBMC samples were collected from trial participants at day 0 and at day 28 after the second dose. The sequence came from an adult in good health. The sequence links TRBV7-9 to TRBJ2-1, and TRBD1 may be the D gene, going by 5 matching bases. Specimen: peripheral blood, collected on day 0 of AZD1222 vaccination. This receptor has the CDR3 CASSLTDYNEQFF. The DNA reads as follows: TGTGCCAGCAGCTTGACAGACTACAATGAGCAGTTCTTC. Joined to the reference TRBV7-9 and TRBJ2-1 proteins, this CDR3 gives the full variable domain: DTGVSQNPRHKITKRGQNVTFRCDPISEHNRLYWYRQTLGQGPEFLTYFQNEAQLEKSRLLSDRFSAERPKGSFSTLEIQRTEQGDSAMYLCASSLTDYNEQFFGPGTRLTVL.